This T cell receptor (beta chain) was captured in a study of siplizumab effects on memory and regulatory T cells. General observations from the study: Memory cells seemed less diverse than naive T cells, which seemed major alloresponse contributors. Relative to controls at around 25%, mappable alloreactive CD4+ clones exhibited a mean Treg-derived proportion of about 69% with siplizumab. Sequences below about 10^-5 frequency were poorly captured, and few alloreactive clones mapped to unstimulated subsets. Roughly 75-96% of proliferating CD4+ or CD8+ clones lacked a naive or memory phenotype that could be assigned.

The CDR3 sequence is 14 residues long. CDR1 SGHVS and CDR2 FNYEAQ come from the germline V gene. Unmatched junction bases numbered 4, after V lost 5 bases and J lost 5 bases. The table came from immunoSEQ multiplex PCR; TCRdb's copy has only in-frame clones and leaves some out. The sample lists nearly 95,000 clones; 94% were seen once. Only one count was recorded for this clone. The antigen is unknown. The source of this sequence is a human donor in good health. The chain has TRBV7-6 and TRBJ2-3; 10 bases are a match to TRBD2. The material sequenced was non-Treg CD4+ T cells sorted from blood. CDR3 DNA: TGTGCCAGCAGCCTCCAGCGGGAGGGAGATACGCAGTATTTT. This encodes CASSLQREGDTQYF.